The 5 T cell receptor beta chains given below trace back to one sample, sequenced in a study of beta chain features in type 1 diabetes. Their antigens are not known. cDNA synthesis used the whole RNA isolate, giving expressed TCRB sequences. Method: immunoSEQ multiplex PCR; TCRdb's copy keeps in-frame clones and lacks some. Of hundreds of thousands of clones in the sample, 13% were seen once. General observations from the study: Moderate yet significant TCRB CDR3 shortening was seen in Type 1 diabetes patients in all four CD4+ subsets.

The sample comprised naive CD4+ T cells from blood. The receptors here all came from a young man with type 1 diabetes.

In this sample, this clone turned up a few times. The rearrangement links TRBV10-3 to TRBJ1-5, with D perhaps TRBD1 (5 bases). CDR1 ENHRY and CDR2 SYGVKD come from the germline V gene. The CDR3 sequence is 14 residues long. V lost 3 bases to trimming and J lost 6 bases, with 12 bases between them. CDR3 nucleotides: TGTGCCATCAGTGAAGGTAGGGGAGGTCAGCCCCAGCATTTT. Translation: CAISEGRGGQPQHF.

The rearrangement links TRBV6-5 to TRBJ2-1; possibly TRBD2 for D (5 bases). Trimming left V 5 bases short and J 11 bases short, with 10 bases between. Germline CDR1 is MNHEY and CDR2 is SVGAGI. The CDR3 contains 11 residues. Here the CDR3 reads CASSRAEKQFF. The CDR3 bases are TGTGCCAGCAGTCGAGCGGAGAAGCAGTTCTTC.

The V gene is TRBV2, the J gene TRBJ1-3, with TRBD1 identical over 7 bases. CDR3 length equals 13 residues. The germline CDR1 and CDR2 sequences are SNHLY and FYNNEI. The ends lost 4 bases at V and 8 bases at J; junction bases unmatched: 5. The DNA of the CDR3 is TGTGCCAGCAGTGGGACAGGAGTGTACACCATATATTTT. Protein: CASSGTGVYTIYF.

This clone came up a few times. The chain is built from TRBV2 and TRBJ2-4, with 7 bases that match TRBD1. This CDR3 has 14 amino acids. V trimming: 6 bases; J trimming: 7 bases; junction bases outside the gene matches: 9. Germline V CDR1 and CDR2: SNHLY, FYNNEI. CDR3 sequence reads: CASSPQGIVNIQYF. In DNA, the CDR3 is TGTGCCAGCAGCCCACAGGGGATAGTGAACATTCAGTACTTC. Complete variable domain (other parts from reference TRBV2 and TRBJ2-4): EPEVTQTPSHQVTQMGQEVILRCVPISNHLYFYWYRQILGQKVEFLVSFYNNEISEKSEIFDDQFSVERPDGSNFTLKIRSTKLEDSAMYFCASSPQGIVNIQYFGAGTRLSVL.

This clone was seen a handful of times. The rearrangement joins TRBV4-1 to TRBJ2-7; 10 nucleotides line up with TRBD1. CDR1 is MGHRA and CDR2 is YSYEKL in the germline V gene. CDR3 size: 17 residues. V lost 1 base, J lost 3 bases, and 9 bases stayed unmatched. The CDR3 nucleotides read TGCGCCAGCAGCCAAGCTAACCTCCGGGACAGGGGCTACGAGCAGTACTTC. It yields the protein CASSQANLRDRGYEQYF.